This entry lists 31 T cell receptor beta chains sequenced from one sample in a study of cytomegalovirus exposure and HLA in healthy donors. TCRdb's table, derived via immunoSEQ multiplex PCR, lists solely in-frame clones and lacks some. This sample has hundreds of thousands of clones, with roughly 87% found just once. Sample: PBMCs. The receptors stem from a man aged 18 to 30 in good health and CMV-seropositive.

J is TRBJ2-5 and V is TRBV30; 11 bases align to TRBD2. The CDR3 sequence is 13 residues long. The germline CDR1 and CDR2 sequences are GTSNPN and SVGIG (reference sequence). The V segment lost 7 bases and the J segment 5 bases; nucleotides outside the gene matches: 6. In DNA, the CDR3 is TGTGCCTTTCTCTTAGCGGGAGGGGAGACCCAGTACTTC. Protein product: CAFLLAGGETQYF.

The J gene is TRBJ2-5, the V gene TRBV7-2; D not resolved. The CDR3 runs to 14 residues. The germline CDR1 and CDR2 sequences are SGHTA and FQGNSA. Trimming removed 3 bases from V and 1 base from J, with 9 bases in between. CDR3 protein: CASSLVRSQETQYF. CDR3 bases: TGTGCCAGCAGCTTGGTACGGAGCCAAGAGACCCAGTACTTC.

The J gene is TRBJ2-7, the V gene TRBV25-1; maybe TRBD2 (5 bases). V was cut by 6 bases and J by 1 base, with 13 bases left in between. CDR3 length: 14 residues. The germline gives CDR1 MGHDK, CDR2 SYGVNS. The CDR3 nucleotides are TGTGCCAGCAGCAGAGGCGGGCCTTCCTACGAGCAGTACTTC. It encodes CASSRGGPSYEQYF.

The rearrangement links TRBV15 to TRBJ1-5; D is ambiguous. The CDR3 has 14 residues. CDR1 is LNHNV, CDR2 YYDKDF, per germline (reference sequence). With 5 bases removed from V and 0 bases from J, the gap between germline ends came to 8 bases. In nucleotides, the CDR3 is TGTGCCACCAGCGGGCCCCATAGCAATCAGCCCCAGCATTTT. Protein: CATSGPHSNQPQHF.

This clone showed up just a few times. The rearrangement joins TRBV19 to TRBJ1-4, with D possibly matching TRBD1 (5 bases). Germline CDR1 and CDR2: LNHDA and SQIVND (reference sequence). This CDR3 contains 14 residues. Trimming pared 6 bases from V and 7 bases from J, leaving 15 bases between. Written as DNA, the CDR3 is TGTGCCAGTAGCCCAGGTGGGGGTACTGAAAAACTGTTTTTT. This gives the protein CASSPGGGTEKLFF.

This clone has just one count. V gene TRBV11-1 combines with J gene TRBJ2-7; D may be TRBD2 (5 bases). Trimming took 5 bases from V and 6 from J, leaving 8 bases between them. Germline assignment: CDR1 SGHAT and CDR2 FQDESV (reference sequence). The CDR3 is 11 residues long. Here the CDR3 reads CASSEGGEQYF. CDR3 sequence (DNA): TGTGCCAGCAGCGAAGGAGGCGAGCAGTACTTC.

The CDR3 region is CAWDTGSGTEAFF. The CDR3 DNA is TGTGCCTGGGACACAGGGTCGGGTACTGAAGCTTTCTTT. This chain links TRBV30 with TRBJ1-1; tentatively, D is TRBD1 (6 bases). The germline V and J ends were trimmed by 5 bases and 5 bases, with 15 bases remaining between them. This CDR3 contains 13 residues. CDR1 is GTSNPN, CDR2 SVGIG, per germline (reference sequence).

J is TRBJ2-7 and V is TRBV30; D possibly corresponds to TRBD1 (6 bases). V gave up 2 bases and J gave up 6 bases, with 20 bases separating them. The CDR3 runs 15 residues. CDR1 is GTSNPN and CDR2 is SVGIG in the germline V gene (reference sequence). CDR3 DNA sequence: TGTGCCTGGAGTATAACAGGGAGTTTTTTGGGCGAGCAGTACTTC. Amino acid sequence: CAWSITGSFLGEQYF.

The V and J genes are TRBV6-1 and TRBJ2-6, with D possibly being TRBD2 (5 bases). CDR1 MNHNS and CDR2 SASEGT come from the germline V gene. The CDR3 extends over 15 amino acids. Trimming stripped 8 bases from V and 7 bases from J, with 18 bases between. The CDR3 loop reads CASRTAFIGANVLTF. DNA of the CDR3: TGTGCCAGCCGGACTGCTTTCATAGGAGCCAACGTCCTGACTTTC.

J is TRBJ1-2 and V is TRBV25-1, with D perhaps TRBD1 (6 bases). Germline-derived CDR1 and CDR2 are MGHDK and SYGVNS. This CDR3 has 16 residues. V was trimmed by 0 bases and J by 8 bases, leaving 19 bases between them. The CDR3 loop reads CASSEYKKGGKEGYTF. The CDR3 DNA follows: TGTGCCAGCAGTGAATATAAGAAGGGGGGAAAGGAAGGCTACACCTTC.

The genes are TRBV28 and TRBJ1-5; 8 bases map to TRBD1. This CDR3 contains 14 residues. Germline V gene sequence: CDR1 MDHEN, CDR2 SYDVKM. The J segment lost 6 bases and the V segment lost 5 bases, leaving 6 bases of the junction unmatched. The DNA of the CDR3 is TGTGCCAGCAGTCTACCGGGACAGGTTCAGCCCCAGCATTTT. This encodes CASSLPGQVQPQHF.

This clone was seen only once. The chain recombines TRBV2 with TRBJ1-3; the D is unclear. Trimming stripped 2 bases from V and 0 bases from J, with 8 bases between. Looked up from germline, CDR1 is SNHLY and CDR2 is FYNNEI. The CDR3 consists of 15 residues. CDR3 sequence reads: CASSEFLASGNTIYF. DNA of the CDR3: TGTGCCAGCAGTGAATTTTTGGCCTCTGGAAACACCATATATTTT.

The rearrangement joins TRBV5-4 to TRBJ2-7, with TRBD1 as a possible D gene (6 bases). V was cut by 0 bases and J by 6 bases, with 10 bases left in between. CDR1 is SGHNT, CDR2 YYREEE, per germline (reference sequence). This CDR3 contains 13 residues. CDR3 nucleotides: TGTGCCAGCAGCTTGGACAGGGTGGGCGAGCAGTACTTC. This encodes CASSLDRVGEQYF.

The chain joins TRBV4-1 to TRBJ1-1; D gene uncertain. The germline V gene has CDR1 MGHRA and CDR2 YSYEKL. Trimming took 0 bases from V and 5 from J, leaving 4 bases between them. The CDR3 is made up of 12 amino acids. CDR3 loop: CASSQDRTEAFF. CDR3 nucleotide sequence: TGCGCCAGCAGCCAAGATAGGACTGAAGCTTTCTTT.

The V and J genes are TRBV27 and TRBJ2-3; 7 bases map to TRBD2. Per germline, CDR1 MNHEY and CDR2 SMNVEV (reference sequence). This CDR3 comprises 13 residues. The junction had 3 bases not matched to a gene; V was cut back by 5 bases and J by 4 bases. This CDR3 reads CASSGLVPDTQYF. As DNA, the CDR3 is TGTGCCAGCAGTGGACTAGTACCAGATACGCAGTATTTT.

The chain has TRBV28 and TRBJ2-7; either TRBD1 or TRBD2 may supply D (5 bases each). V lost 6 bases, J lost 0 bases, and 9 bases lay in between. This CDR3 region has 13 residues. From germline, CDR1 is MDHEN and CDR2 SYDVKM. The CDR3 loop reads CASRGTSSYEQYF. The CDR3 DNA follows: TGTGCCAGCAGGGGGACCAGCTCCTACGAGCAGTACTTC.

The CDR3 loop is CASSRGMLAGTYEQYF. The DNA of the CDR3 is TGTGCCAGCAGCCGTGGGATGCTAGCGGGAACCTACGAGCAGTACTTC. The genes are TRBV5-6 and TRBJ2-7, with 9 bases lining up with TRBD2. The germline V gene encodes CDR1 SGHDT and CDR2 YYEEEE. V gave up 4 bases and J gave up 2 bases; unmatched junction bases: 10. CDR3 length: 16 residues.

The V call is TRBV9, the J call TRBJ2-1; TRBD2 matches at 8 bases. There are 15 residues in the CDR3. J lost 3 bases, V lost 0 bases, and 2 bases had no gene match. Germline CDR1 is SGDLS and CDR2 is YYNGEE. CDR3 coding DNA: TGTGCCAGCAGCGTAGATAGCGGGAACTACAATGAGCAGTTCTTC. Protein sequence: CASSVDSGNYNEQFF.

The chain recombines TRBV6-1 with TRBJ1-2; D is perhaps TRBD1 (6 bases). The CDR3 covers 15 residues. V gave up 2 bases and J gave up 0 bases, with 10 bases separating them. Germline lookup yields CDR1 MNHNS and CDR2 SASEGT. The CDR3 coding sequence is TGTGCCAGCAGTGAAAGTGGGACACCTAACTATGGCTACACCTTC. Its translation is CASSESGTPNYGYTF.

The chain has TRBV7-7 and TRBJ2-5; TRBD2 agrees at 7 bases. The junction had 9 bases not matched to a gene; V was cut back by 5 bases and J by 6 bases. CDR1 is SSHAT, CDR2 FNYEAQ, per germline (reference sequence). CDR3 size: 14 residues. The chain's CDR3 is CASSPTGGGQTQYF. The CDR3, as DNA: TGTGCCAGCAGCCCAACGGGGGGTGGTCAGACCCAGTACTTC.

The chain is built from TRBV30 and TRBJ2-7, with 10 bases aligning to TRBD2. The ends lost 2 bases at V and 6 bases at J; junction bases unmatched: 13. Germline CDR1 GTSNPN, CDR2 SVGIG (reference sequence). CDR3 length: 16 residues. This CDR3 is CAWSRRTGTSVFEQYF. CDR3 sequence (DNA): TGTGCCTGGAGTCGCCGCACCGGGACTAGCGTTTTCGAGCAGTACTTC.

A single count supports this clone. The chain couples TRBV6-1 to TRBJ1-2, with 8 bases identical to TRBD1. The CDR3 runs 15 residues. V shed 2 bases, J shed 3 bases, and the junction held 5 bases outside the gene matches. CDR1 and CDR2 from the germline V gene are MNHNS and SASEGT. CDR3 coding DNA: TGTGCCAGCAGTGAACGGACAGGGTATGACTATGGCTACACCTTC. This gives the protein CASSERTGYDYGYTF.

This chain links TRBV21-1 with TRBJ1-5. TRBV21-1 is a recognized pseudogene. This CDR3 spans 19 amino acids. The DNA for the CDR3 is TGTGCCAGCAGCCCTCGTGGACACCCTCCCGGGCGGGACAATCAGCCCCAGCATTTT. Translation: CASSPRGHPPGRDNQPQHF.

The chain recombines TRBV6-1 with TRBJ2-3, with D unclear. The CDR3 extends over 12 amino acids. The V and J ends lost 2 bases and 6 bases respectively, with 6 bases between them. Germline assignment: CDR1 MNHNS and CDR2 SASEGT. The CDR3 DNA reads as TGTGCCAGCAGTGAATGGTTCGATACGCAGTATTTT. Amino acids: CASSEWFDTQYF.

Notes on this clone: Other DNA variants within this sample encode the same CDR3. V usage is TRBV18 and J usage is TRBJ2-1, with 8 nucleotides matching TRBD2. This CDR3 spans 15 amino acids. Germline V gene sequence: CDR1 KGHSH, CDR2 LQKENI. The junction had 3 bases not matched to a gene; V was cut back by 1 base and J by 4 bases. In DNA form, the CDR3 reads TGTGCCAGCTCACCACTAGCGGGAAGTTACAATGAGCAGTTCTTC. This sequence encodes CASSPLAGSYNEQFF.

This chain joins TRBV11-2 and TRBJ2-3; D not certain. The CDR3 extends over 14 amino acids. The germline V gene has CDR1 SGHAT and CDR2 FQNNGV. V was trimmed by 0 bases and J by 1 base, leaving 5 bases between them. CDR3 nucleotides: TGTGCCAGCAGCTTAGAACCGCGCACAGATACGCAGTATTTT. Protein product: CASSLEPRTDTQYF.

The chain joins TRBV6-1 to TRBJ1-2; 8 nucleotides align to TRBD1. The germline gives CDR1 MNHNS, CDR2 SASEGT. This CDR3 contains 11 residues. CDR3 sequence: CCSGQGYGYTF. In DNA form, the CDR3 reads TGTTGTTCAGGACAGGGCTATGGCTACACCTTC.

The J gene is TRBJ1-1, the V gene TRBV11-2; 9 bases match TRBD1. Germline V gene data show CDR1 as SGHAT and CDR2 as FQNNGV. Unmatched junction bases numbered 10, after V lost 5 bases and J lost 6 bases. This CDR3 comprises 15 residues. This CDR3 reads CASSPLPDRGPEAFF. The DNA for the CDR3 is TGTGCCAGCAGCCCCCTCCCGGACAGGGGTCCTGAAGCTTTCTTT.

The chain recombines TRBV11-1 with TRBJ2-3; 13 bases fit TRBD2. The CDR3 extends over 16 amino acids. V gave up 3 bases and J gave up 7 bases; unmatched junction bases: 7. The germline CDR1 and CDR2 sequences are SGHAT and FQDESV (reference sequence). CDR3 sequence reads: CASSFPSTSGRNTQYF. Written as DNA, the CDR3 is TGTGCCAGCAGCTTCCCATCGACTAGCGGGAGGAATACGCAGTATTTT.

V is TRBV13 and J is TRBJ1-2; D is perhaps TRBD1 (6 bases). The length of the CDR3 is 14 residues. Trimming took 7 bases from V and 8 from J, leaving 20 bases between them. Germline lookup yields CDR1 PRHDT and CDR2 FYEKMQ (reference sequence). The CDR3 loop reads CASKAGTPHGGYTF. CDR3 in DNA: TGTGCCAGCAAGGCCGGGACACCCCATGGGGGCTACACCTTC.

V is TRBV27 and J is TRBJ2-5; TRBD2 matches 12 bases. Germline CDR1 MNHEY, CDR2 SMNVEV (reference sequence). The CDR3 runs to 15 residues. J was trimmed by 2 bases and V by 4 bases; bases with no gene match: 2. The CDR3 region is CASSSLAGGQETQYF. The CDR3 coding sequence is TGTGCCAGCAGTTCTCTAGCGGGAGGGCAAGAGACCCAGTACTTC.